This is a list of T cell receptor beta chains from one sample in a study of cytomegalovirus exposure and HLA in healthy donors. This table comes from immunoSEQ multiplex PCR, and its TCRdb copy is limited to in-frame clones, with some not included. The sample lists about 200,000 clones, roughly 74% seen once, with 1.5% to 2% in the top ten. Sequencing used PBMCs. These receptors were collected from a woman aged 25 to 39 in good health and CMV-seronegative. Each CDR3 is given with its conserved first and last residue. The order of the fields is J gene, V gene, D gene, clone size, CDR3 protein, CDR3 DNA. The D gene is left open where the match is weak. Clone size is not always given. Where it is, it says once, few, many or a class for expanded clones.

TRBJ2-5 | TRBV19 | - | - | CASSTQTGTTTFRETQYF | TGTGCCAGTAGTACCCAGACAGGCACTACTACCTTTAGAGAGACCCAGTACTTC
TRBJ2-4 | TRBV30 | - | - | CAWSSQIAKNIQYF | TGTGCCTGGAGCTCACAGATAGCCAAAAACATTCAGTACTTC
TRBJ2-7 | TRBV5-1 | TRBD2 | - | CASSLGLAETYEQYF | TGCGCCAGCAGCTTGGGCCTAGCGGAGACCTACGAGCAGTACTTC
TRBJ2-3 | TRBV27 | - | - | CASCLGQPSTDTQYF | TGTGCCAGCTGCCTAGGACAGCCGAGCACAGATACGCAGTATTTT
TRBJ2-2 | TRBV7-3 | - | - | CASSLGGSGANTGELFF | TGTGCCAGCAGCTTAGGCGGCTCAGGGGCGAACACCGGGGAGCTGTTTTTT
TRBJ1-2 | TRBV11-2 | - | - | CASSALRDDYGYTF | TGTGCCAGCAGCGCCCTCAGGGATGACTATGGCTACACCTTC
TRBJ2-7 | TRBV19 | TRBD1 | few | CASSSGTDYEQYF | TGTGCCAGTAGTTCCGGGACAGACTACGAGCAGTACTTC
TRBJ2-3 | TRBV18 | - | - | CASSPRRDSYTDTQYF | TGTGCCAGCTCACCACGGCGGGACAGCTACACAGATACGCAGTATTTT
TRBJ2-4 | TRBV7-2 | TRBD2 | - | CASSFGRDIQYF | TGTGCCAGCAGCTTCGGGAGGGACATTCAGTACTTC
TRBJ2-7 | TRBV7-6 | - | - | CASSPGLGAVYEQYF | TGTGCCAGCAGCCCAGGGTTAGGGGCTGTTTACGAGCAGTACTTC
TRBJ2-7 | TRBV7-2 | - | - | CASSFLARYYEQYF | TGTGCCAGCAGCTTTTTAGCGCGATACTACGAGCAGTACTTC
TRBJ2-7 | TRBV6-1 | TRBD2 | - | CASSEAWRGGYEQYF | TGTGCCAGCAGTGAAGCGTGGCGGGGGGGCTACGAGCAGTACTTC
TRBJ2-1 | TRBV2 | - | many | CASSEARDWLHNEQFF | TGTGCCAGCAGTGAAGCGCGGGACTGGCTTCACAATGAGCAGTTCTTC
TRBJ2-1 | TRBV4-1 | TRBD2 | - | CASSQDLGRGSYNEQFF | TGCGCCAGCAGCCAAGATCTAGGGAGGGGCTCCTACAATGAGCAGTTCTTC
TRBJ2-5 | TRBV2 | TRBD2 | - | CASSLLAGGKETQYF | TGTGCCAGCAGCCTTCTAGCGGGGGGTAAAGAGACCCAGTACTTC
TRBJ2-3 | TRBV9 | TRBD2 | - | CASSTLAGGLLDTQYF | TGTGCCAGCAGCACACTAGCGGGGGGGTTATTAGATACGCAGTATTTT
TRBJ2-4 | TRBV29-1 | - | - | CSVALHRERNIQYF | TGCAGCGTAGCACTACACAGGGAACGGAACATTCAGTACTTC
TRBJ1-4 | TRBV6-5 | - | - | CASRASGLSNEKLFF | TGTGCCAGCAGGGCCTCCGGGTTAAGTAATGAAAAACTGTTTTTT
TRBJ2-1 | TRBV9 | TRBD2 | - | CASSVVGGVYNEQFF | TGTGCCAGCAGCGTAGTCGGGGGGGTTTACAATGAGCAGTTCTTC
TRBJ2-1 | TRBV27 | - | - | CASSPTLSLYNEQFF | TGTGCCAGCAGCCCCACGTTGAGCCTTTACAATGAGCAGTTCTTC
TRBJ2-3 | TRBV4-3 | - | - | CASSQDYSSSTDTQYF | TGCGCCAGCAGCCAAGATTACAGCAGCAGCACAGATACGCAGTATTTT
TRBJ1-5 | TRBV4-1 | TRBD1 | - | CASSQDYRGDQPQHF | TGCGCCAGCAGCCAAGATTACAGGGGGGATCAGCCCCAGCATTTT
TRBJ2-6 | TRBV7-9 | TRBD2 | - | CASSFRLAVSSGANVLTF | TGTGCCAGCAGCTTCCGACTAGCGGTGAGCTCTGGGGCCAACGTCCTGACTTTC
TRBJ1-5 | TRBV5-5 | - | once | CASSLRQGPSQPQHF | TGTGCCAGCAGCTTGAGGCAGGGGCCGTCCCAGCCCCAGCATTTT
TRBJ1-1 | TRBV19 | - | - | CASSIVGRRLNTEAFF | TGTGCCAGTAGTATTGTAGGGAGGAGGTTGAACACTGAAGCTTTCTTT
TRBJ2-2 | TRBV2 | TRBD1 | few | CASCAGTGLSTGELFF | TGTGCCAGCTGCGCCGGGACAGGGCTTTCCACCGGGGAGCTGTTTTTT
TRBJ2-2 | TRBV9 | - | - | CASSARSSNTGELFF | TGTGCCAGCAGCGCTAGGTCCTCGAACACCGGGGAGCTGTTTTTT
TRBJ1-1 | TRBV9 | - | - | CASSVVPDNTEAFF | TGTGCCAGCAGCGTAGTTCCAGATAACACTGAAGCTTTCTTT
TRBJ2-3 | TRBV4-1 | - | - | CASSQDLAGFPKDTQYF | TGCGCCAGCAGCCAAGACTTGGCGGGTTTCCCGAAGGATACGCAGTATTTT
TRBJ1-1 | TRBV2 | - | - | CASSDGVPGTEAFF | TGTGCCAGCAGTGACGGAGTTCCCGGCACTGAAGCTTTCTTT
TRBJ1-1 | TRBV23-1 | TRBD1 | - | CANSTRDRPEAFF | TGCGCCAACTCGACCCGGGACAGGCCTGAAGCTTTCTTT
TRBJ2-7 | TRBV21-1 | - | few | CASSNRRVQGSFSYEQYF | TGTGCCAGCAGCAATAGGCGGGTACAGGGTTCCTTCAGCTACGAGCAGTACTTC
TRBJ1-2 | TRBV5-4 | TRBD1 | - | CASSLADRVGSGYTF | TGTGCCAGCAGCTTGGCGGACAGGGTGGGTTCGGGCTACACCTTC